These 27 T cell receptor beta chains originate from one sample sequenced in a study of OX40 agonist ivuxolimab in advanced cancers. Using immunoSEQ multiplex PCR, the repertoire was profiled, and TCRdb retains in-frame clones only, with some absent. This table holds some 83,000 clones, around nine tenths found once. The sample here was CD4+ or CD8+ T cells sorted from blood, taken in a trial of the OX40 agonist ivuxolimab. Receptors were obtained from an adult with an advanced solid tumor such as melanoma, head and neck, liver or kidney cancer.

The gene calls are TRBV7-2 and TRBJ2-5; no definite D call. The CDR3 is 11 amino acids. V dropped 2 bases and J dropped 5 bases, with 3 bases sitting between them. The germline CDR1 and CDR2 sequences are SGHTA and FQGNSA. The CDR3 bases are TGTGCCAGCAGCTTATATGAGACCCAGTACTTC. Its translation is CASSLYETQYF.

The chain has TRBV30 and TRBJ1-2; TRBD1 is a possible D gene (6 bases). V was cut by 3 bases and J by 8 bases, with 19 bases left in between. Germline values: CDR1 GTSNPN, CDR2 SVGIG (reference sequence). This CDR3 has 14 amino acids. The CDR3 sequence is CAWSADSLTRGYTF. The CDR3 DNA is TGTGCCTGGAGCGCGGACAGCCTCACACGGGGCTACACCTTC.

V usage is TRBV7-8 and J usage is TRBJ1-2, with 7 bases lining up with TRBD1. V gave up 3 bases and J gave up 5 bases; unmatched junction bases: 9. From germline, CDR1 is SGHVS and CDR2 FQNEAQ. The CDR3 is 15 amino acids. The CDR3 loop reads CASSLGQRGVYGYTF. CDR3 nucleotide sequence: TGTGCCAGCAGCTTGGGACAGCGAGGGGTATATGGCTACACCTTC.

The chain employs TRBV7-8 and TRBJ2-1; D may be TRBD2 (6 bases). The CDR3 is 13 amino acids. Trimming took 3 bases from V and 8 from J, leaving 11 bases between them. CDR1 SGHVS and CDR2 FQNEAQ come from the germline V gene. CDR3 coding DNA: TGTGCCAGCAGCTTTTCGGAGGGAGATGAGCAGTTCTTC. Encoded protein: CASSFSEGDEQFF.

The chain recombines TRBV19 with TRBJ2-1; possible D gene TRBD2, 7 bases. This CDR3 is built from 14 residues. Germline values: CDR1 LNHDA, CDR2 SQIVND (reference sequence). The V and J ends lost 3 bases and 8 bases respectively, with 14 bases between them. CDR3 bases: TGTGCCAGTAGTATCGGGGGGCGCTTCCATGAGCAGTTCTTC. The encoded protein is CASSIGGRFHEQFF.

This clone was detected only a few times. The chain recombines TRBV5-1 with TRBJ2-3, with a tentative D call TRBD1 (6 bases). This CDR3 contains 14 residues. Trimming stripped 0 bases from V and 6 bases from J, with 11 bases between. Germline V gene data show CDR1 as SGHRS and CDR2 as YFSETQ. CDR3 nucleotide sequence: TGCGCCAGCAGCTTGGTAGCAGGGGCCGATACGCAGTATTTT. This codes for CASSLVAGADTQYF.

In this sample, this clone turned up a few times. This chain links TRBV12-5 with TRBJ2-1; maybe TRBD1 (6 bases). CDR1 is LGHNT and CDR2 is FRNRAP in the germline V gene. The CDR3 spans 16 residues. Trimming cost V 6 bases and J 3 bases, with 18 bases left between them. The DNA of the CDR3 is TGTGCTAGTGGGTATACAGGGATGGCCTTCTACAATGAGCAGTTCTTC. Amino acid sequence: CASGYTGMAFYNEQFF.

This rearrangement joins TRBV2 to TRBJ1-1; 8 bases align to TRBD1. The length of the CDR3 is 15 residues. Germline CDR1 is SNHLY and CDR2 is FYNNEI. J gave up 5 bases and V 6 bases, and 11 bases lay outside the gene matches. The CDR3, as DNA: TGTGCCAGCAGAGTACCGGGACAGGTAGGGACTGAAGCTTTCTTT. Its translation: CASRVPGQVGTEAFF. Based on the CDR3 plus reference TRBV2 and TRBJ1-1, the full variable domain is EPEVTQTPSHQVTQMGQEVILRCVPISNHLYFYWYRQILGQKVEFLVSFYNNEISEKSEIFDDQFSVERPDGSNFTLKIRSTKLEDSAMYFCASRVPGQVGTEAFFGQGTRLTVV.

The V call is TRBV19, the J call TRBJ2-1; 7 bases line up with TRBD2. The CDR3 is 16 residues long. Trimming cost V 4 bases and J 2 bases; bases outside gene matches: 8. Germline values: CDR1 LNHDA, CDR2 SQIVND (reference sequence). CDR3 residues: CASSTPGLRPYNEQFF. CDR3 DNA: TGTGCCAGTAGTACACCGGGACTACGGCCCTACAATGAGCAGTTCTTC. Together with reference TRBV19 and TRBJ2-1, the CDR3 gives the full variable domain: DGGITQSPKYLFRKEGQNVTLSCEQNLNHDAMYWYRQDPGQGLRLIYYSQIVNDFQKGDIAEGYSVSREKKESFPLTVTSAQKNPTAFYLCASSTPGLRPYNEQFFGPGTRLTVL.

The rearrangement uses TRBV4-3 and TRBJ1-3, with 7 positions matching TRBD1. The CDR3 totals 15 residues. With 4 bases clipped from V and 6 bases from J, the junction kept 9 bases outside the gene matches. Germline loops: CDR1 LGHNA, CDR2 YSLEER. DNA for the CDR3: TGCGCCAGCAGCCCCCAAAGGGGGCCCGAAAACACCATATATTTT. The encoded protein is CASSPQRGPENTIYF.

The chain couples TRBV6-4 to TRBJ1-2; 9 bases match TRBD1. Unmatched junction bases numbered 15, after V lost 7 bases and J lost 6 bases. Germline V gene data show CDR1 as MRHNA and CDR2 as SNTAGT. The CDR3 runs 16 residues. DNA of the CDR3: TGTGCCAGCACCAAGTTCTCGGGACAGGGAGAAGATGGCTACACCTTC. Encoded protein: CASTKFSGQGEDGYTF.

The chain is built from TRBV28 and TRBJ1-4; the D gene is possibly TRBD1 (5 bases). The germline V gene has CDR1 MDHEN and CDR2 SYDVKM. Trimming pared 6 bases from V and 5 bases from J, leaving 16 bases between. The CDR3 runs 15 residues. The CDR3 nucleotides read TGTGCCAGCAGCTCACCGGGACGGGCCAATGAAAAACTGTTTTTT. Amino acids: CASSSPGRANEKLFF.

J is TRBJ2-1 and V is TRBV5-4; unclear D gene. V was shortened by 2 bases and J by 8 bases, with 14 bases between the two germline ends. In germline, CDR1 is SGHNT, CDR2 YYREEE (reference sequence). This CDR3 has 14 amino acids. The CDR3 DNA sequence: TGTGCCAGCAGCTTCTTCATGACCCCCGATGAGCAGTTCTTC. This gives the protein CASSFFMTPDEQFF. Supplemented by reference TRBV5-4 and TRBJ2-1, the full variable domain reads ETGVTQSPTHLIKTRGQQVTLRCSSQSGHNTVSWYQQALGQGPQFIFQYYREEENGRGNFPPRFSGLQFPNYSSELNVNALELDDSALYLCASSFFMTPDEQFFGPGTRLTVL.

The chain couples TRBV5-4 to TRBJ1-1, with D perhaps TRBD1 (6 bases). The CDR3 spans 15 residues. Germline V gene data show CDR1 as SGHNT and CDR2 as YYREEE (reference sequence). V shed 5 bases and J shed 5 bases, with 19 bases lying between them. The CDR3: CASRPERGAKTEAFF. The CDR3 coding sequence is TGTGCCAGCAGGCCGGAGAGGGGGGCGAAGACTGAAGCTTTCTTT. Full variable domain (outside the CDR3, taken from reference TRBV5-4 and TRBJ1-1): ETGVTQSPTHLIKTRGQQVTLRCSSQSGHNTVSWYQQALGQGPQFIFQYYREEENGRGNFPPRFSGLQFPNYSSELNVNALELDDSALYLCASRPERGAKTEAFFGQGTRLTVV.

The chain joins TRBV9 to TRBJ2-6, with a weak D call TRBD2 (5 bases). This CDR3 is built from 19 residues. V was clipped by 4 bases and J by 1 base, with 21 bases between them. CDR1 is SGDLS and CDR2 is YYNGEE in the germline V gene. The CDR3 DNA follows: TGTGCCAGCAGCCACACGCCGGAGGAAGGGTTTTCTGGGGCCAACGTCCTGACTTTC. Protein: CASSHTPEEGFSGANVLTF.

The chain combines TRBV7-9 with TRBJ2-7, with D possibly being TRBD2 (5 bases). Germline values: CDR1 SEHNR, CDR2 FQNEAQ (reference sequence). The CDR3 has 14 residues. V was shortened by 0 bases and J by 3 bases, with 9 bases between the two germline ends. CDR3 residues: CASSLAGVNYEQYF. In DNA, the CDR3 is TGTGCCAGCAGCTTAGCGGGAGTAAACTACGAGCAGTACTTC.

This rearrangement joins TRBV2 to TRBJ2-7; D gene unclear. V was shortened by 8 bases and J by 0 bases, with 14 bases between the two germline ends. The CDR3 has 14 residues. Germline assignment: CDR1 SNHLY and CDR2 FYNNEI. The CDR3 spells CASGFAAYSYEQYF. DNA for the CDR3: TGTGCCAGCGGGTTCGCGGCGTACTCCTACGAGCAGTACTTC.

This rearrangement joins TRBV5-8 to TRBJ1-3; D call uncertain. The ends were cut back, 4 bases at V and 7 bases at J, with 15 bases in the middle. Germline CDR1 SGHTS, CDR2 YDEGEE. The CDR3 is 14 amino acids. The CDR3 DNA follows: TGTGCCAGCAGCCCTCGGACCATTAGGAACACCATATATTTT. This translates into CASSPRTIRNTIYF.

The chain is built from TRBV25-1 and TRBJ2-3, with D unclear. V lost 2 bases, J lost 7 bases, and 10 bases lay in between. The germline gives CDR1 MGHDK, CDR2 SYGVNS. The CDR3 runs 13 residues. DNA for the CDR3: TGTGCCAGCAGTGAAGGGTCAATACATACGCAGTATTTT. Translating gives CASSEGSIHTQYF.

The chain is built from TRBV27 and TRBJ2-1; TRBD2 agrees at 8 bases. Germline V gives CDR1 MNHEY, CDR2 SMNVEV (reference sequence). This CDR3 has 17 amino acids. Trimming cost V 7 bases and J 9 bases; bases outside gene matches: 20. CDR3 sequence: CASKRSAGGTVRAEQFF. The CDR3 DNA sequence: TGTGCCAGCAAGAGGTCGGCGGGAGGTACGGTTAGAGCTGAGCAGTTCTTC.

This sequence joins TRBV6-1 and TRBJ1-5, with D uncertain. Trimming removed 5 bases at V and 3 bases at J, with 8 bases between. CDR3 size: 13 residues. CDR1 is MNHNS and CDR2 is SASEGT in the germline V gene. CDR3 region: CASSPMINQPQHF. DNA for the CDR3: TGTGCCAGCAGTCCTATGATCAATCAGCCCCAGCATTTT.

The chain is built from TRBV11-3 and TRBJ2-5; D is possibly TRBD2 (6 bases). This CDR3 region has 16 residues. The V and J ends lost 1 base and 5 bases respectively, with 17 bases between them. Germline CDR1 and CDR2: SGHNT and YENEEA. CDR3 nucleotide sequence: TGTGCCAGCAGCTTAGGGGCGTCACCACGGGGGGAGACCCAGTACTTC. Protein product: CASSLGASPRGETQYF.

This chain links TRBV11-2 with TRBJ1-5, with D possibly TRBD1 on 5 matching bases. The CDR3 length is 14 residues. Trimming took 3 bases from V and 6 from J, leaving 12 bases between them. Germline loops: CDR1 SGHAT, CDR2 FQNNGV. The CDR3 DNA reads TGTGCCAGCAGCTTGAAGGGGCCAGGTCAGCCCCAGCATTTT. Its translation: CASSLKGPGQPQHF. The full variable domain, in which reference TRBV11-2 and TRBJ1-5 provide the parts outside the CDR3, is EAGVAQSPRYKIIEKRQSVAFWCNPISGHATLYWYQQILGQGPKLLIQFQNNGVVDDSQLPKDRFSAERLKGVDSTLKIQPAKLEDSAVYLCASSLKGPGQPQHFGDGTRLSIL.

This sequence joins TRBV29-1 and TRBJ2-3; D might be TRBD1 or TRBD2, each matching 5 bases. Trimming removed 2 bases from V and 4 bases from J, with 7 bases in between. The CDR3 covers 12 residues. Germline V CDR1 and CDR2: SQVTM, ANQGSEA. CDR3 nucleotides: TGCAGCGTTGAATTGGGGGCAGATACGCAGTATTTT. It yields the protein CSVELGADTQYF.

The CDR3 bases are TGTGCCAGCAGTTACAGGCCCTACGAGCAGTACTTC. Translating it yields CASSYRPYEQYF. The genes are TRBV28 and TRBJ2-7, with a tentative D call TRBD1 (5 bases). Per germline, CDR1 MDHEN and CDR2 SYDVKM. This CDR3 contains 12 residues. V was cut by 4 bases and J by 2 bases, with 6 bases left in between.

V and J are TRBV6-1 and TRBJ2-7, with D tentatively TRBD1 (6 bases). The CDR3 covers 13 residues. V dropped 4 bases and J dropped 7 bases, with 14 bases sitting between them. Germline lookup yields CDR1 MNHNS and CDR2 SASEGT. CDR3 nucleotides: TGTGCCAGCAGTGTAAGACAGGCCCTGGAGCAGTACTTC. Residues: CASSVRQALEQYF.

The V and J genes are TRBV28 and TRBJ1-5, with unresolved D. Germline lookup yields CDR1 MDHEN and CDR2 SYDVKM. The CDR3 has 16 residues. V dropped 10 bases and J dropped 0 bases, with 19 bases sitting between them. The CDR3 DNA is TGTGCCACCTGCGGTGGGGTGTTTTATAGCAATCAGCCCCAGCATTTT. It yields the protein CATCGGVFYSNQPQHF. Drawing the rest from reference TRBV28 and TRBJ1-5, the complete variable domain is DVKVTQSSRYLVKRTGEKVFLECVQDMDHENMFWYRQDPGLGLRLIYFSYDVKMKEKGDIPEGYSVSREKKERFSLILESASTNQTSMYLCATCGGVFYSNQPQHFGDGTRLSIL.